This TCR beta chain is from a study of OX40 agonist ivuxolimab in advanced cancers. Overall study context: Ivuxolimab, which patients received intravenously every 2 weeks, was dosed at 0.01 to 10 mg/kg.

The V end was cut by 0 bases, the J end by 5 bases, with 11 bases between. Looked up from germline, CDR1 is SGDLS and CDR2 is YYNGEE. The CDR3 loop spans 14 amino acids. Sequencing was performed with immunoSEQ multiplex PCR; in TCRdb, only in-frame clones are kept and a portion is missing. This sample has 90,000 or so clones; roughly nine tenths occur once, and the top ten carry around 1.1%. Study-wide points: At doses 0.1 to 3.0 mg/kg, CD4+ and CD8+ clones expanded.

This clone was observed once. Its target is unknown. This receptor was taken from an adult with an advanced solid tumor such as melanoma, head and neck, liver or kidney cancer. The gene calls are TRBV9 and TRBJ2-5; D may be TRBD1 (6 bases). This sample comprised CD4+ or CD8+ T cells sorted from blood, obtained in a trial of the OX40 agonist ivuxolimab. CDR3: CASSVGGLSETQYF. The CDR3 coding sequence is TGTGCCAGCAGCGTAGGGGGGCTATCCGAGACCCAGTACTTC.